The T cell receptor (beta chain) described here comes from a study of cytomegalovirus exposure and HLA in healthy donors. Study conclusions and caveats: Segments of the TCR beta V type were, in most cases, productive about 87% or about 30% of the time in an earlier analysis. Among TCR sequences, most were rare, though some public TCRs appeared in many donors.

As for this clone: Its antigen is as yet unknown.

Germline V CDR1 and CDR2: SGHAT, FQDESV (reference sequence). The CDR3 sequence is 15 residues long. V lost 5 bases and J lost 1, with 13 bases in between. 60 Vbeta and 13 Jbeta primers were used in PCR. Assay: immunoSEQ multiplex PCR; the TCRdb copy retains only in-frame clones and omits some. Among about 200,000 clones listed, around 80% were seen once. What was sequenced was PBMCs. This chain uses TRBV11-1 with TRBJ2-3, with D tentatively TRBD2 (7 bases). The receptor was isolated from a man younger than 40 in good health and CMV-seronegative. The chain's CDR3 is CASSPWEGGTDTQYF. In DNA form, the CDR3 reads TGTGCCAGCAGCCCCTGGGAGGGGGGCACAGATACGCAGTATTTT.